What follows are 23 T cell receptor beta chains derived from one specimen sequenced in a study of T cell responses to AZD1222 COVID-19 vaccine. The protocol was immunoSEQ multiplex PCR, while the TCRdb copy is restricted to in-frame clones and leaves out a portion. Seen here are approximately 160,000 clones, around nine tenths observed once, and the top ten hold roughly 1.6%. The material sequenced was peripheral blood, taken on day 0 of AZD1222 vaccination. The receptors here all came from an adult in good health.

V usage is TRBV28 and J usage is TRBJ2-7, with D possibly matching TRBD2 (6 bases). CDR1 is MDHEN, CDR2 SYDVKM, per germline. This CDR3 is 15 amino acids long. Trimming took 2 bases from V and 7 from J, leaving 18 bases between them. Here the CDR3 DNA reads TGTGCCAGCAGTTTAACTGGGACTTACCTGAGGGAGCAGTACTTC. Its protein product is CASSLTGTYLREQYF.

This chain connects TRBV24-1 to TRBJ1-4, with unresolved D. Germline loops: CDR1 KGHDR, CDR2 SFDVKD. The CDR3 runs to 13 residues. V was clipped by 4 bases and J by 4 bases, with 6 bases between them. CDR3 nucleotide sequence: TGTGCCACCAGTGACTCGTATAATGAAAAACTGTTTTTT. Translation gives CATSDSYNEKLFF.

V gene TRBV10-3 combines with J gene TRBJ2-2; D call uncertain. Trimming took 5 bases from V and 4 from J, leaving 5 bases between them. Germline V lookup: CDR1 ENHRY, CDR2 SYGVKD. The CDR3 contains 12 residues. Written as DNA, the CDR3 is TGTGCCATCAGTAGCCTCACCGGGGAGCTGTTTTTT. The encoded protein is CAISSLTGELFF.

This clone appeared once. This CDR3 reads CASSQERDGQPQHF. The CDR3 DNA reads TGCGCCAGCAGCCAAGAGAGAGACGGACAGCCCCAGCATTTT. The chain carries TRBV4-1 and TRBJ1-5; D not resolved. The CDR3 sequence is 14 residues long. Per germline, CDR1 MGHRA and CDR2 YSYEKL. V was pared by 0 bases and J by 7 bases, with 10 bases between.

This chain links TRBV6-5 with TRBJ1-4, with TRBD1 identical over 7 bases. Germline trimming cut 2 bases from V and 1 base from J; bases unmatched to any gene: 4. CDR1 and CDR2 (germline): MNHEY, SVGAGI. The CDR3 totals 16 residues. CDR3 DNA sequence: TGTGCCAGCAGTTACACAGACAGGGAAACTAATGAAAAACTGTTTTTT. This translates into CASSYTDRETNEKLFF.

In this sample, this clone turned up a few times. V is TRBV28 and J is TRBJ1-2; D ambiguous. V lost 7 bases, J lost 6 bases, and 12 bases lay in between. Germline CDR1 and CDR2: MDHEN and SYDVKM. The CDR3 loop spans 12 amino acids. In DNA form, the CDR3 reads TGTGCCAGCACATCCGACGCAGATGGCTACACCTTC. This translates into CASTSDADGYTF.

This clone was seen just once. The J gene is TRBJ2-5, the V gene TRBV28; D is possibly TRBD2 (5 bases). In germline, CDR1 is MDHEN, CDR2 SYDVKM. Trimming removed 3 bases from V and 1 base from J, with 6 bases in between. The CDR3 consists of 13 residues. The DNA for the CDR3 is TGTGCCAGCAGTTTGGACTTCCAAGAGACCCAGTACTTC. Amino acid sequence: CASSLDFQETQYF.

The CDR3 here is CASSYGTGDQPQHF. As DNA, the CDR3 is TGTGCCAGCAGTTACGGGACAGGGGATCAGCCCCAGCATTTT. The chain has TRBV27 and TRBJ1-5; 10 bases fit TRBD1. Losses at the gene ends were 4 bases for V and 5 bases for J; bases not matched to a gene: 2. The CDR3 has 14 amino acids. CDR1 is MNHEY, CDR2 SMNVEV, per germline (reference sequence).

CDR3 loop: CASWEAAGGEAEAFF. The CDR3, as DNA: TGTGCCAGTTGGGAGGCGGCAGGGGGCGAGGCTGAAGCTTTCTTT. This chain links TRBV6-5 with TRBJ1-1, with 8 positions matching TRBD1. V lost 9 bases and J lost 6; bases outside the gene matches: 15. The CDR3 spans 15 residues. Germline V gives CDR1 MNHEY, CDR2 SVGAGI.

The genes are TRBV2 and TRBJ1-6; maybe TRBD1 (6 bases). Deletions cut 5 bases from V and 2 bases from J, with 7 bases between. CDR1 is SNHLY, CDR2 FYNNEI, per germline. CDR3 size: 14 residues. The CDR3 loop is CASSTGPYNSPLHF. In nucleotides, the CDR3 is TGTGCCAGCAGTACAGGGCCCTATAATTCACCCCTCCACTTT.

This clone was detected only once. This rearrangement joins TRBV2 to TRBJ1-5; D call uncertain. From germline, CDR1 is SNHLY and CDR2 FYNNEI. The CDR3 is 13 residues long. V lost 6 bases and J 3 bases, leaving 9 bases between the germline ends. The CDR3 spells CASRVTYNQPQHF. Written as DNA, the CDR3 is TGTGCCAGCAGGGTGACCTACAATCAGCCCCAGCATTTT.

The rearrangement joins TRBV9 to TRBJ2-6; D is unresolved. The CDR3 has 15 residues. Trimming stripped 3 bases from V and 0 bases from J, with 7 bases between. Looked up from germline, CDR1 is SGDLS and CDR2 is YYNGEE. This CDR3 is CASSARASGANVLTF. The DNA for the CDR3 is TGTGCCAGCAGCGCCCGGGCCTCTGGGGCCAACGTCCTGACTTTC.

The CDR3 here is CASSVEVTTDTQYF. CDR3 DNA sequence: TGTGCCAGCAGCGTAGAGGTCACCACAGATACGCAGTATTTT. This rearrangement joins TRBV9 to TRBJ2-3; D not certain. The CDR3 contains 14 residues. Per germline, CDR1 SGDLS and CDR2 YYNGEE. The V gene lost 0 bases and the J gene lost 2 bases, with 7 bases spanning the gap.

V is TRBV28 and J is TRBJ1-1, with 8 bases matching TRBD1. Germline V gives CDR1 MDHEN, CDR2 SYDVKM. V gave up 6 bases and J gave up 8 bases; unmatched junction bases: 5. CDR3 length: 12 residues. CDR3 region: CASSLTGVEAFF. CDR3 DNA sequence: TGTGCCAGCAGCTTGACAGGGGTCGAAGCTTTCTTT.

The chain uses TRBV2 and TRBJ1-6; weak D call: TRBD1 (5 bases). The CDR3 has 14 amino acids. In germline, CDR1 is SNHLY, CDR2 FYNNEI. The V end was cut by 6 bases, the J end by 7 bases, with 13 bases between. The CDR3 loop reads CASSLDIRNSPLHF. For the CDR3, the DNA is TGTGCCAGCAGCTTGGACATTCGAAATTCACCCCTCCACTTT. Combining the CDR3 with reference TRBV2 and TRBJ1-6 gives the whole variable domain EPEVTQTPSHQVTQMGQEVILRCVPISNHLYFYWYRQILGQKVEFLVSFYNNEISEKSEIFDDQFSVERPDGSNFTLKIRSTKLEDSAMYFCASSLDIRNSPLHFGNGTRLTVT.

The chain recombines TRBV3-1 (or the pseudogene TRBV3-2) with TRBJ1-1; 7 bases are shared with TRBD1. Germline V lookup: CDR1 LGHDT, CDR2 YNNKEL (reference sequence). With 6 bases clipped from V and 0 bases from J, the junction kept 10 bases outside the gene matches. The CDR3 consists of 16 residues. CDR3 DNA: TGTGCCAGCAGTCAGTTCCAGGACAGGCTGAACACTGAAGCTTTCTTT. Protein sequence: CASSQFQDRLNTEAFF.

This chain links TRBV18 with TRBJ2-3; no clear D. Per the germline V gene, CDR1 is KGHSH and CDR2 is LQKENI. The CDR3 consists of 13 residues. Trimming left V 3 bases short and J 4 bases short, with 8 bases between. The CDR3 sequence is CASSPFSADTQYF. The CDR3 coding sequence is TGTGCCAGCTCACCCTTTTCCGCAGATACGCAGTATTTT.

This clone has just one count. V is TRBV19 and J is TRBJ1-5, with 7 bases fitting TRBD1. The CDR3 runs to 15 residues. From germline, CDR1 is LNHDA and CDR2 SQIVND (reference sequence). J lost 0 bases, V lost 3 bases, and 2 bases had no gene match. In DNA, the CDR3 is TGTGCCAGTAGTATCGACAGGGTTAGCAATCAGCCCCAGCATTTT. It yields the protein CASSIDRVSNQPQHF.

This clone was counted between two and nine times. The V and J genes are TRBV19 and TRBJ1-5; possibly TRBD1 for D (6 bases). Germline CDR1 is LNHDA and CDR2 is SQIVND (reference sequence). Trimming cost V 5 bases and J 5 bases, with 22 bases left between them. The CDR3 runs 17 residues. DNA of the CDR3: TGTGCCAGTAGTCCCACACAGGGTTCGGTGCGGGATCAGCCCCAGCATTTT. It encodes CASSPTQGSVRDQPQHF. The full variable domain, its missing parts supplied by reference TRBV19 and TRBJ1-5, is DGGITQSPKYLFRKEGQNVTLSCEQNLNHDAMYWYRQDPGQGLRLIYYSQIVNDFQKGDIAEGYSVSREKKESFPLTVTSAQKNPTAFYLCASSPTQGSVRDQPQHFGDGTRLSIL.

This chain links TRBV5-4 with TRBJ2-5; 8 nucleotides align to TRBD2. CDR1 SGHNT and CDR2 YYREEE come from the germline V gene (reference sequence). Trimming removed 0 bases from V and 4 bases from J; junction bases left unmatched: 8. The CDR3 consists of 16 residues. This CDR3 reads CASSLATGTSGETQYF. CDR3 DNA sequence: TGTGCCAGCAGCTTGGCCACCGGGACTAGTGGAGAGACCCAGTACTTC.

The chain couples TRBV7-2 to TRBJ2-4; D possibly corresponds to TRBD2 (6 bases). V lost 2 bases to trimming and J lost 11 bases, with 13 bases between them. This CDR3 comprises 13 residues. Germline loops: CDR1 SGHTA, CDR2 FQGNSA. CDR3 coding DNA: TGTGCCAGCAGCTTATACCGGGAGCCCCTTCAGTACTTC. Translated, it gives CASSLYREPLQYF.

This clone was picked up one time. The chain employs TRBV6-5 and TRBJ2-7; the D gene is possibly TRBD1 (5 bases). Per the germline V gene, CDR1 is MNHEY and CDR2 is SVGAGI. The length of the CDR3 is 13 residues. V shed 11 bases and J shed 0 bases, with 14 bases lying between them. In nucleotides, the CDR3 is TGTGCCGCCAGACAGAGAAGCTCCTACGAGCAGTACTTC. Protein product: CAARQRSSYEQYF.

This clone was detected only a few times. The V and J genes are TRBV14 and TRBJ2-7; TRBD1 is a possible D gene (5 bases). The CDR3 runs to 12 residues. Germline CDR1 is SGHDN and CDR2 is FVKESK. Between the trimmed V and J ends, which lost 3 bases and 3 bases, there was a span of 6 bases. As DNA, the CDR3 is TGTGCCAGCAGCCAGCAGGGCTACGAGCAGTACTTC. Residues: CASSQQGYEQYF.